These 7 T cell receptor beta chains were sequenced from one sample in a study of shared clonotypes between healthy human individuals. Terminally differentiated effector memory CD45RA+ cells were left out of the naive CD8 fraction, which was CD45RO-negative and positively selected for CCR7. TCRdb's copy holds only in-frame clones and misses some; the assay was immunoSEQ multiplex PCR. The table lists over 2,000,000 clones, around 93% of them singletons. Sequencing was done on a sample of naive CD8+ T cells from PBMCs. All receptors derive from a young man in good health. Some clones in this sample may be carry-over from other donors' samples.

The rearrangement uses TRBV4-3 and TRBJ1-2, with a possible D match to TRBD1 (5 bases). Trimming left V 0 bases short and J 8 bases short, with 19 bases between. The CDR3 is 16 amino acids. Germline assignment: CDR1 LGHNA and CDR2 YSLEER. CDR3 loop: CASSQEGFVGPGGYTF. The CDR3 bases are TGCGCCAGCAGCCAAGAGGGTTTTGTGGGACCCGGAGGCTACACCTTC.

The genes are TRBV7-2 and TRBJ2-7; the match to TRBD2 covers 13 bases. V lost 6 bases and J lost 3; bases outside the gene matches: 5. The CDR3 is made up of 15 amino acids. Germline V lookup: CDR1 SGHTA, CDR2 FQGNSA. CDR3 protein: CASSTSGRDYYEQYF. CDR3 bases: TGTGCCAGCAGTACTAGCGGGAGGGACTACTACGAGCAGTACTTC.

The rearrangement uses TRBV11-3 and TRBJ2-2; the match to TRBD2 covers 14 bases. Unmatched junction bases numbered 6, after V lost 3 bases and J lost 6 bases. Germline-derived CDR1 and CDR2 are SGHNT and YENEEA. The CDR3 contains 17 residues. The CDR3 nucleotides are TGTGCCAGCAGCTTGACTAGCGGGAGGGCCTTTCCCGGGGAGCTGTTTTTT. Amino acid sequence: CASSLTSGRAFPGELFF.

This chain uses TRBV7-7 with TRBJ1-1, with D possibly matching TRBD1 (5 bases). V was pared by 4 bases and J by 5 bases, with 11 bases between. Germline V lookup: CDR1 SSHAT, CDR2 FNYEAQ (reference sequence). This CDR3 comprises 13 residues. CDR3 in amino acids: CASSSARGTEAFF. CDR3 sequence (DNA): TGTGCCAGCAGCTCGGCGCGGGGGACTGAAGCTTTCTTT.

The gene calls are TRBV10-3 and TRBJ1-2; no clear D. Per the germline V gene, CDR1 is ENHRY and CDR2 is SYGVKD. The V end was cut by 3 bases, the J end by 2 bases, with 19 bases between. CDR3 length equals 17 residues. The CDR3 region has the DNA TGTGCCATCAGTGATCTTAAAGGAGGGTGGGCGAACTATGGCTACACCTTC. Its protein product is CAISDLKGGWANYGYTF.

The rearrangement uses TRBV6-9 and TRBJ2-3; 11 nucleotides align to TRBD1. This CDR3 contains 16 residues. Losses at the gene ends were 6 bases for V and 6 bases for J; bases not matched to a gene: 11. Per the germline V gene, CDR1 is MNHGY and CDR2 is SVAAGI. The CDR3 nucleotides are TGTGCCAGCAGGAGGGGACAGGGGGTAGGTGAGGATACGCAGTATTTT. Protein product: CASRRGQGVGEDTQYF.

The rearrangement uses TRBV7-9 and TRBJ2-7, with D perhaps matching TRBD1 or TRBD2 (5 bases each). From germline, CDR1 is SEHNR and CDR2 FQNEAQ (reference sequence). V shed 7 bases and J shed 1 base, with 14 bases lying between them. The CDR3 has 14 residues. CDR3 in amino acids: CASIHRDGSYEQYF. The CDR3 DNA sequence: TGTGCCAGCATTCACCGGGACGGGTCCTACGAGCAGTACTTC.